The next 25 T cell receptor beta chains were all read from a single sample in a study of T cell clonality in common variable immunodeficiency. TCRdb keeps only in-frame clones here, not all; method: immunoSEQ multiplex PCR. Singletons are absent from the sample, which has tens of thousands of clones. The sample taken for sequencing was peripheral blood mononuclear cells. The receptors come from a person between 18 and 70 years old in good health.

This clone was detected many times. Read data end 3 residues before the CDR3 end; the end is taken from the germline J gene. The chain couples TRBV7-3 to TRBJ2-7; 7 bases map to TRBD1. V was clipped by 3 bases and J by 5 bases; unmatched bases: 4. Germline CDR1 SGHTA, CDR2 FQGTGA. CDR3 length: 13 amino acids. The sequenced part of the CDR3 DNA is TGTGCCAGCAGCTTTAGACAGGGCAACGAG. Amino acid sequence: CASSFRQGNE. The full CDR3 sequence reads CASSFRQGNEQYF.

Regarding this clone: The CDR3 goes on 3 residues after the read ends, and that part is filled in from the germline J gene. The chain carries TRBV11-2 and TRBJ2-2, with D possibly TRBD1 on 5 matching bases. CDR1 is SGHAT, CDR2 FQNNGV, per germline. This CDR3 region has 14 residues. The chain's CDR3 is CASRADTGANVLFF. The DNA read from the CDR3 is TGTGCCAGCAGGGCCGATACTGGGGCCAACGTG.

This clone was seen repeatedly, ten times or more. The read ends 3 residues before the CDR3 terminus; that terminus is restored from the germline J gene. This chain uses TRBV5-5 with TRBJ2-7, with TRBD1 identical over 8 bases. Trimming removed 0 bases from V and 3 bases from J; junction bases left unmatched: 5. CDR1 SGHKS and CDR2 YYEKEE come from the germline V gene (reference sequence). This CDR3 spans 15 amino acids. CDR3 amino acids: CASSLGQGALYEQYF. CDR3 DNA, as far as it was read: TGTGCCAGCAGCTTGGGGCAGGGGGCCCTCTACGAG.

This clone was detected many times. The DNA ends 3 residues before the CDR3 does, and the rest of the CDR3 is filled in from the germline J gene. V usage is TRBV28 and J usage is TRBJ2-1; 7 bases match TRBD2. Germline V gene lookup returns CDR1 MDHEN and CDR2 SYDVKM. Trimming removed 11 bases from V and 7 bases from J; junction bases left unmatched: 8. The CDR3 length is 12 residues. The sequenced CDR3 bases are TGTGCCGGAGGCGCCGGGGGGAATGAG. Amino acid sequence: CAGGAGGNE. The full-length CDR3 reads as CAGGAGGNEQFF.

This clone was found many times. The read halts 3 residues ahead of the CDR3 end, with the missing end drawn from the germline J gene. The gene calls are TRBV7-9 and TRBJ2-7; D ambiguous. CDR1 is SEHNR, CDR2 FQNEAQ, per germline (reference sequence). V was trimmed by 5 bases and J by 3 bases, leaving 5 bases between them. The CDR3 is 11 amino acids. The CDR3: CASSLNYEQYF. The covered CDR3 bases are TGTGCCAGCAGCCTAAACTACGAG. Drawing the rest from reference TRBV7-9 and TRBJ2-7, the complete variable domain is DTGVSQNPRHKITKRGQNVTFRCDPISEHNRLYWYRQTLGQGPEFLTYFQNEAQLEKSRLLSDRFSAERPKGSFSTLEIQRTEQGDSAMYLCASSLNYEQYFGPGTRLTVT.

This clone was picked up many times. Sequencing ends 3 residues short of the CDR3 end; the germline J gene provides the rest. The gene calls are TRBV20-1 and TRBJ1-2; possibly TRBD1 for D (6 bases). Germline V gene data show CDR1 as DFQATT and CDR2 as SNEGSKA (reference sequence). This CDR3 has 14 amino acids. The sequenced CDR3 bases are TGCAGTGCTAGAGATCTAGGGTCCCAGGGGGGC. Amino acids: CSARDLGSQGG. The entire CDR3 sequence reads CSARDLGSQGGYTF.

This clone was counted ten times or more. The read ends 3 residues early relative to the CDR3; the germline J gene fills the gap. The J gene is TRBJ2-3, the V gene TRBV20-1; TRBD2 agrees at 9 bases. The V segment lost 0 bases and the J segment 2 bases; nucleotides outside the gene matches: 3. Looked up from germline, CDR1 is DFQATT and CDR2 is SNEGSKA (reference sequence). This CDR3 spans 15 amino acids. CDR3 region: CSARDLAGPTDTQYF. Incomplete CDR3 DNA: TGCAGTGCTAGAGATCTAGCGGGGCCCACAGATACG.

Ten or more counts support this clone. The read terminates 3 residues ahead of where the CDR3 ends, so the germline J gene completes it. This chain links TRBV20-1 with TRBJ2-3; possibly TRBD2 for D (6 bases). The CDR3 is made up of 14 amino acids. V lost 5 bases and J lost 3, with 15 bases in between. The V gene's germline CDR1 is DFQATT and CDR2 SNEGSKA (reference sequence). CDR3 DNA (partial): TGCAGTGCTCTTAGCGGAAGGCGAACAGATACG. The encoded protein is CSALSGRRTDT. The full-length CDR3 reads as CSALSGRRTDTQYF.

This clone was counted many times. Read sequence stops 3 residues before the CDR3 end, and the germline J gene provides the missing end. The chain couples TRBV10-3 to TRBJ2-7; tentative D call: TRBD1 (6 bases). The CDR3 totals 17 residues. The germline CDR1 and CDR2 sequences are ENHRY and SYGVKD. Trimming cost V 4 bases and J 0 bases, with 19 bases left between them. The DNA read from the CDR3 is TGTGCCATCAGTGGGGACACCCCAGAGTTCCTCTCCTACGAG. It translates to CAISGDTPEFLSYE. The whole CDR3 sequence reads CAISGDTPEFLSYEQYF.

This clone has a count of ten or more. The CDR3 end falls 3 residues outside the read, so it is completed with the germline J gene. The chain recombines TRBV7-9 with TRBJ1-4, with 9 bases fitting TRBD1. Germline trimming cut 6 bases from V and 5 bases from J; bases unmatched to any gene: 4. The CDR3 contains 14 residues. Per the germline V gene, CDR1 is SEHNR and CDR2 is FQNEAQ (reference sequence). The CDR3 DNA, read in part, is TGTGCCAGCAGTCCTACAGGGGGCAATGAAAAA. It codes for CASSPTGGNEK. The CDR3 in its entirety is CASSPTGGNEKLFF.

This clone has a count of ten or more. The sequenced fragment ends 3 residues before the CDR3 boundary, so the rest is inferred from the germline J gene. V and J are TRBV15 and TRBJ2-2, with D possibly matching TRBD1 (5 bases). V dropped 0 bases and J dropped 4 bases, with 12 bases sitting between them. This CDR3 comprises 16 residues. CDR1 and CDR2 (germline): LNHNV, YYDKDF (reference sequence). The sequenced part of the CDR3 DNA is TGTGCCACCAGCAGAGATCCAGACAGTACCACCGGGGAG. This codes for CATSRDPDSTTGE. The full CDR3 sequence reads CATSRDPDSTTGELFF.

This clone was counted at least ten times. Coverage ceases 3 residues before the CDR3 finishes, and the germline J gene fills in the end. V and J are TRBV11-3 and TRBJ2-5; D is uncertain. The CDR3 has 14 residues. Between the trimmed V and J ends, which lost 0 bases and 2 bases, there was a span of 7 bases. Germline loops: CDR1 SGHNT, CDR2 YENEEA. Partial CDR3 DNA: TGTGCCAGCAGCTTAGATGGCAGTCAAGAGACC. Translating gives CASSLDGSQET. The whole CDR3 sequence reads CASSLDGSQETQYF.

This clone was detected a few times. The DNA ends 3 residues before the CDR3 does, and the rest of the CDR3 is filled in from the germline J gene. V gene TRBV19 combines with J gene TRBJ2-1, with 11 bases matching TRBD2. Losses at the gene ends were 4 bases for V and 1 base for J; bases not matched to a gene: 3. Per the germline V gene, CDR1 is LNHDA and CDR2 is SQIVND (reference sequence). The CDR3 has 16 residues. The covered CDR3 bases are TGTGCCAGTAGTACTAGCGGGGGGCTTTCCTACAATGAG. Protein sequence: CASSTSGGLSYNE. The CDR3 reads in full as CASSTSGGLSYNEQFF. Full variable domain (remainder filled in from reference TRBV19 and TRBJ2-1): DGGITQSPKYLFRKEGQNVTLSCEQNLNHDAMYWYRQDPGQGLRLIYYSQIVNDFQKGDIAEGYSVSREKKESFPLTVTSAQKNPTAFYLCASSTSGGLSYNEQFFGPGTRLTVL.

Many counts were recorded for this clone. The CDR3 extends 3 residues past the end of the read, so its final part is completed from the germline J gene. The rearrangement links TRBV7-2 to TRBJ1-2; possible D gene TRBD1, 6 bases. The CDR3 is made up of 14 amino acids. The ends were cut back, 7 bases at V and 2 bases at J, with 14 bases in the middle. In germline, CDR1 is SGHTA, CDR2 FQGNSA. The CDR3 is CASTPAGVNYGYTF. CDR3 bases read: TGTGCCAGCACCCCGGCAGGGGTAAACTATGGC. Looking up the rest from reference TRBV7-2 and TRBJ1-2 gives the full variable domain: GAGVSQSPSNKVTEKGKDVELRCDPISGHTALYWYRQSLGQGLEFLIYFQGNSAPDKSGLPSDRFSAERTGGSVSTLTIQRTQQEDSAVYLCASTPAGVNYGYTFGSGTRLTVV.

This clone came up many times. The read comes to an end 3 residues before the CDR3 does, leaving the germline J gene to fill in the end. The gene calls are TRBV7-3 and TRBJ1-2; TRBD1 agrees at 8 bases. V was pared by 8 bases and J by 5 bases, with 13 bases of the junction left unmatched. Germline V gene sequence: CDR1 SGHTA, CDR2 FQGTGA. This CDR3 is 15 amino acids long. Incomplete CDR3 DNA: TGTGCCAGCGGGAGTAGTGCAGGGGGCGCGTATGGC. It yields the protein CASGSSAGGAYG. The CDR3 in full is CASGSSAGGAYGYTF.

This clone has a count of ten or more. The read halts 3 residues ahead of the CDR3 end, with the missing end drawn from the germline J gene. This chain links TRBV9 with TRBJ2-3; TRBD1 might be the D (5 bases). V was pared by 0 bases and J by 0 bases, with 14 bases between. The CDR3 has 17 residues. Germline V CDR1 and CDR2: SGDLS, YYNGEE. CDR3 protein: CASSVEGAITSTDTQYF. The sequenced part of the CDR3 DNA is TGTGCCAGCAGCGTAGAAGGGGCGATAACTAGCACAGATACG. The full variable domain, completed using reference TRBV9 and TRBJ2-3, is DSGVTQTPKHLITATGQRVTLRCSPRSGDLSVYWYQQSLDQGLQFLIQYYNGEERAKGNILERFSAQQFPDLHSELNLSSLELGDSALYFCASSVEGAITSTDTQYFGPGTRLTVL.

This clone was recorded many times. The read falls 3 residues short of the CDR3 end, and the missing part is taken from the germline J gene. The chain has TRBV5-6 and TRBJ1-1, with 7 positions matching TRBD1. Germline V lookup: CDR1 SGHDT, CDR2 YYEEEE. The V and J ends lost 0 bases and 5 bases, in that order; junction bases with no gene match: 4. This CDR3 is built from 14 residues. The CDR3 protein is CASSLAQGVTEAFF. CDR3 bases read: TGTGCCAGCAGCTTGGCCCAGGGGGTTACTGAA. Full variable domain (rest looked up from reference TRBV5-6 and TRBJ1-1): DAGVTQSPTHLIKTRGQQVTLRCSPKSGHDTVSWYQQALGQGPQFIFQYYEEEERQRGNFPDRFSGHQFPNYSSELNVNALLLGDSALYLCASSLAQGVTEAFFGQGTRLTVV.

This clone was observed many times. The read finishes 3 residues shy of the CDR3 end, and the germline J gene is used to complete it. The chain joins TRBV7-3 to TRBJ1-2; no firm D call. Germline V CDR1 and CDR2: SGHTA, FQGTGA. The CDR3 has 13 amino acids. The covered CDR3 bases are TGTGCCAGCAGCTCAGAGAGAGGGCAAGGC. Amino acid sequence: CASSSERGQG. The CDR3, in full, reads CASSSERGQGYTF.

At least ten counts were recorded for this clone. Read coverage stops 3 residues before the CDR3 terminus; the germline J gene supplies the remainder. The genes are TRBV29-1 and TRBJ2-7, with TRBD1 matching over 8 bases. The ends lost 6 bases at V and 0 bases at J; junction bases unmatched: 4. The CDR3 is 13 amino acids. CDR1 SQVTM and CDR2 ANQGSEA come from the germline V gene. The DNA read from the CDR3 is TGCAGCGTGGCAGGGGGCAGCTCCTACGAG. Its protein product is CSVAGGSSYE. From start to end, the CDR3 is CSVAGGSSYEQYF.

This clone was seen at least ten times. The CDR3 end falls 3 residues outside the read, so it is completed with the germline J gene. V is TRBV7-2 and J is TRBJ2-7; the match to TRBD1 covers 8 bases. Trimming at V came to 4 bases and at J to 0 bases, leaving 5 bases not matched to a gene. CDR3 length: 15 residues. In germline, CDR1 is SGHTA, CDR2 FQGNSA. The sequenced CDR3 bases are TGTGCCAGCAGCTCAAGGACAGGGAGCTCCTACGAG. Protein sequence: CASSSRTGSSYE. The entire CDR3 protein is CASSSRTGSSYEQYF. Together with reference TRBV7-2 and TRBJ2-7, the CDR3 gives the full variable domain: GAGVSQSPSNKVTEKGKDVELRCDPISGHTALYWYRQSLGQGLEFLIYFQGNSAPDKSGLPSDRFSAERTGGSVSTLTIQRTQQEDSAVYLCASSSRTGSSYEQYFGPGTRLTVT.

This clone was observed many times. The sequence runs out 3 residues before the end of the CDR3; the remainder is reconstructed from the germline J gene. The gene calls are TRBV5-6 and TRBJ2-3; D unclear. This CDR3 is 15 amino acids long. Per germline, CDR1 SGHDT and CDR2 YYEEEE. Trimming took 0 bases from V and 0 from J, leaving 8 bases between them. The CDR3 spells CASSLVRPSTDTQYF. The CDR3 bases that were read are TGTGCCAGCAGCTTGGTCAGGCCGAGCACAGATACG.

There are a few counts of this clone. The CDR3 end falls 3 residues outside the read, so it is completed with the germline J gene. The gene calls are TRBV20-1 and TRBJ1-1; 7 bases map to TRBD1. Germline V gene sequence: CDR1 DFQATT, CDR2 SNEGSKA (reference sequence). J lost 3 bases, V lost 6 bases, and 10 bases had no gene match. The CDR3 length is 14 residues. The CDR3 sequence: CSALTGRLDTEAFF. The sequenced CDR3 bases are TGCAGTGCACTGACAGGGCGTTTGGACACTGAA.

The sample holds many counts of this clone. Partial CDR3 DNA: TGTGCCAGCAGCCCGGGGGTCTACGAG. Translation: CASSPGVYE. The full CDR3 protein reads CASSPGVYEQYF. This chain links TRBV12-3 or TRBV12-4 with TRBJ2-7; a possible D gene is TRBD2 (6 bases). The read ends 3 residues early relative to the CDR3; the germline J gene fills the gap. This CDR3 comprises 12 residues. The ends were cut back, 6 bases at V and 3 bases at J, with 9 bases in the middle.

This clone has only a few counts. The DNA read from the CDR3 is TGTGCCAGTAGTCCCCTAACTAGGATGGATACG. Protein: CASSPLTRMDT. The CDR3 as a whole reads CASSPLTRMDTQYF. The chain has TRBV19 and TRBJ2-3; tentative D call: TRBD2 (5 bases). The read ends 3 residues shy of where the CDR3 ends; the end is completed using the germline J gene. This CDR3 spans 14 amino acids. Trimming cost V 5 bases and J 6 bases, with 15 bases left between them. Germline CDR1 and CDR2: LNHDA and SQIVND (reference sequence).

This clone was counted many times. The read is 3 residues too short to cover the CDR3 end, so that end is filled in from the germline J gene. J is TRBJ2-1 and V is TRBV24-1; TRBD1 aligns across 10 bases. The CDR3 loop spans 15 amino acids. From germline, CDR1 is KGHDR and CDR2 SFDVKD. J gave up 8 bases and V 0 bases, and 3 bases lay outside the gene matches. Here the CDR3 reads CATSDLGTGEDEQFF. The sequenced part of the CDR3 DNA is TGTGCCACCAGTGATTTGGGGACAGGGGAGGATGAG.